A selection of T cell receptor beta chains follows, all from one sample in a study of regulatory T cells in long-lasting Graves disease. MiXCR, applied by TCRdb to the multiplex PCR reads, yields one record per CDR3 protein. This sample yields approximately 230,000 distinct CDR3 sequences, of which 15% to 20% are seen a single time; roughly a fifth belongs to the top ten. Sequencing used peripheral blood mononuclear cells (PBMCs), obtained at new diagnosis, from a patient treated with antithyroid drugs. These receptors all stem from a female donor with Graves disease. The CDR3 runs from the conserved cysteine through the conserved F or W. Each record gives: CDR3 DNA, CDR3 protein, clone size, J gene, V gene, D gene, CDR3 length. D genes are given only for firm matches. Clone size is given for some rows only: seen once, a few or many times, or a class if the clone is expanded.

CDR3 DNA: TGTGCCAGCAGCCCCGAGGGGGGCGGGGGCACTGAAGCTTTCTTT
CDR3 protein: CASSPEGGGGTEAFF
clone size: many
J gene: TRBJ1-1
V gene: TRBV11-2
D gene: NA
CDR3 length: 15

CDR3 DNA: TGTGCCAGCAGTCCGGACAGGGGGCGGAGTAATGAAAAACTGTTTTTT
CDR3 protein: CASSPDRGRSNEKLFF
clone size: many
J gene: TRBJ1-4
V gene: TRBV2
D gene: TRBD1
CDR3 length: 16

CDR3 DNA: TGTGCCAGCAGTTACGGGGATAAAAACATTCAGTACTTC
CDR3 protein: CASSYGDKNIQYF
clone size: NA
J gene: TRBJ2-4
V gene: TRBV6-9
D gene: NA
CDR3 length: 13

CDR3 DNA: TGCGCCAGCATGAAGACAGTCACCACCGGGGAGCTGTTTTTT
CDR3 protein: CASMKTVTTGELFF
clone size: many
J gene: TRBJ2-2
V gene: TRBV10-2
D gene: NA
CDR3 length: 14

CDR3 DNA: TGTGCCAGCAGCTGGATGCAGGGTACCGGGGAGCTGTTTTTT
CDR3 protein: CASSWMQGTGELFF
clone size: many
J gene: TRBJ2-2
V gene: TRBV7-2
D gene: NA
CDR3 length: 14

CDR3 DNA: TGTGCCAGCAGTGCGGGACTAGCGGGAGTGATAGATACGCAGTATTTT
CDR3 protein: CASSAGLAGVIDTQYF
clone size: NA
J gene: TRBJ2-3
V gene: TRBV2
D gene: TRBD2
CDR3 length: 16

CDR3 DNA: TGCGCCAGCAGCCAAGGATTAGCCCGGGGGAATTGGAATGAGCAGTTCTTC
CDR3 protein: CASSQGLARGNWNEQFF
clone size: NA
J gene: TRBJ2-1
V gene: TRBV4-1
D gene: NA
CDR3 length: 17

CDR3 DNA: TGTGCCAGCAGTTTAGTGGGGGCTAGGCCCTACGAGCAGTACTTC
CDR3 protein: CASSLVGARPYEQYF
clone size: many
J gene: TRBJ2-7
V gene: TRBV27
D gene: NA
CDR3 length: 15

CDR3 DNA: TGCAGTGCTTGGACTAGCGGGAGGGCCGGGTATGAGCAGTTCTTC
CDR3 protein: CSAWTSGRAGYEQFF
clone size: few
J gene: TRBJ2-1
V gene: TRBV20-1
D gene: TRBD2
CDR3 length: 15

CDR3 DNA: TGTGCCAGCAGCCGACTAGCCGACTTCTCCTACAATGAGCAGTTCTTC
CDR3 protein: CASSRLADFSYNEQFF
clone size: NA
J gene: TRBJ2-1
V gene: TRBV11-2
D gene: TRBD2
CDR3 length: 16

CDR3 DNA: TGTGCCAGCAGCTTAGGGCTAGCGGGAGCACCTAGCACAGATACGCAGTATTTT
CDR3 protein: CASSLGLAGAPSTDTQYF
clone size: once
J gene: TRBJ2-3
V gene: TRBV7-9
D gene: TRBD2
CDR3 length: 18

CDR3 DNA: TGCGCCAGCAGCTTGGAAGGGAGTGAATCCGGGGAGCTGTTTTTT
CDR3 protein: CASSLEGSESGELFF
clone size: NA
J gene: TRBJ2-2
V gene: TRBV5-1
D gene: NA
CDR3 length: 15

CDR3 DNA: TGTGCCAGCAGCTCGCGGACATCCTACGAGCAGTACTTC
CDR3 protein: CASSSRTSYEQYF
clone size: NA
J gene: TRBJ2-7
V gene: TRBV7-6
D gene: NA
CDR3 length: 13

CDR3 DNA: TGCGCCAGCAGTGAGGGGCTAGCGGGAGGAAGAGAATGGGAGCAGTTCTTC
CDR3 protein: CASSEGLAGGREWEQFF
clone size: NA
J gene: TRBJ2-1
V gene: TRBV10-1
D gene: TRBD2
CDR3 length: 17

CDR3 DNA: TGTGCCAGCAGTTACCAAACGGGACAGGGCCGCACAGATACGCAGTATTTT
CDR3 protein: CASSYQTGQGRTDTQYF
clone size: many
J gene: TRBJ2-3
V gene: TRBV6-2/TRBV6-3
D gene: TRBD1
CDR3 length: 17

CDR3 DNA: TGCGCCAGCAGCCAAGAGCGGGGGCATGGGGCCAACGTCCTGACTTTC
CDR3 protein: CASSQERGHGANVLTF
clone size: many
J gene: TRBJ2-6
V gene: TRBV4-3
D gene: NA
CDR3 length: 16